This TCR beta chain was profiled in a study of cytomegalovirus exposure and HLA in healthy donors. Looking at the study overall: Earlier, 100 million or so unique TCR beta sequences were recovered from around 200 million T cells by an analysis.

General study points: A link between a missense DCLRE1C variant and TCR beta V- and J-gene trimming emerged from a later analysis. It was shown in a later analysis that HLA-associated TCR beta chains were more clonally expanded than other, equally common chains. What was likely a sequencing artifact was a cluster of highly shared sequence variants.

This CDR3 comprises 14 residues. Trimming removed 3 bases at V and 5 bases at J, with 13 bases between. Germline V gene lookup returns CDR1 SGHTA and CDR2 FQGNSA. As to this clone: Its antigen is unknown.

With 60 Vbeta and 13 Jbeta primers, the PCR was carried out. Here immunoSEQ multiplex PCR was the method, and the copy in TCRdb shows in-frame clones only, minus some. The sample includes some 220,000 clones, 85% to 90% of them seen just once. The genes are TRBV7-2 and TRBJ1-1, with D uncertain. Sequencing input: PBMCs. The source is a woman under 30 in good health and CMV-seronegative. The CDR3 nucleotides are TGTGCCAGCAGCTTCGACTATGGCCGAACTGAAGCTTTCTTT. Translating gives CASSFDYGRTEAFF.